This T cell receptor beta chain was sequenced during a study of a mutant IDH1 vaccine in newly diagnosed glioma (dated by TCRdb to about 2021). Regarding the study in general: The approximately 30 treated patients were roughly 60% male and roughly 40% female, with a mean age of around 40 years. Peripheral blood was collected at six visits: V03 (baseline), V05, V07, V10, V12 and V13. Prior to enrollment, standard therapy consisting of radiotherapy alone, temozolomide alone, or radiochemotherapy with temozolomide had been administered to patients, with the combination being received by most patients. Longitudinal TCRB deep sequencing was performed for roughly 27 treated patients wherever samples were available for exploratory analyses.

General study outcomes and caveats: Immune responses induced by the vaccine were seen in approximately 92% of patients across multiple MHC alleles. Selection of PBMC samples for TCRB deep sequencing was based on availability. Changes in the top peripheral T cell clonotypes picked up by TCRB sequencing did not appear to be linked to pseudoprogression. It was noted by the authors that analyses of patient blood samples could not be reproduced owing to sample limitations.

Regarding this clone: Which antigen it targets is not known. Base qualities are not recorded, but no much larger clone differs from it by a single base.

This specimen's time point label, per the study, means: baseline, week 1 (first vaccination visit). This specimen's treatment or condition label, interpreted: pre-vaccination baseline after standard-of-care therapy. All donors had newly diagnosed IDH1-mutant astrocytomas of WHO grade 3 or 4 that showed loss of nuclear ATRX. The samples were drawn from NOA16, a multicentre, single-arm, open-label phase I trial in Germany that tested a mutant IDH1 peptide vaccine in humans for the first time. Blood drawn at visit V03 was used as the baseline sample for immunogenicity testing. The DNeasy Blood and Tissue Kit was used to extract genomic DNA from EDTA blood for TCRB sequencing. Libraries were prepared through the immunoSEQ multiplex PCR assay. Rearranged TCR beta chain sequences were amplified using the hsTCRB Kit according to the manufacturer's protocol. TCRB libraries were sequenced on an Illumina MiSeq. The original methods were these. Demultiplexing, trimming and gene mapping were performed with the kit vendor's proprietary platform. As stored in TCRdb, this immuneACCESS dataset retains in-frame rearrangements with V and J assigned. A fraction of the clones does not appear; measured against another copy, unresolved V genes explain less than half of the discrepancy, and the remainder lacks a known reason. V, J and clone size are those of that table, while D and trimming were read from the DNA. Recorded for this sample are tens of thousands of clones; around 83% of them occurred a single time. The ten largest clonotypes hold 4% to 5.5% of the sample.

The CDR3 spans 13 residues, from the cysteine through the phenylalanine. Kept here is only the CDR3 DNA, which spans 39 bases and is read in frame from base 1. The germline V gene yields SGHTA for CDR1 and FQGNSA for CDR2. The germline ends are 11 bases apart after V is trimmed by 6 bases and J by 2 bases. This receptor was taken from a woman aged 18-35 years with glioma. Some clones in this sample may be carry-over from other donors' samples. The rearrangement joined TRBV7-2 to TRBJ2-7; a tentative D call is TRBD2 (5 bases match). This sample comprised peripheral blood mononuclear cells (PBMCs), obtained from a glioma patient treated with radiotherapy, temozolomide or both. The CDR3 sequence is CASRPRTAYEQYF. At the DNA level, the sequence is TGTGCCAGCAGGCCTAGGACTGCCTACGAGCAGTACTTC.